One sample yielded the 13 T cell receptor beta chains listed below, sequenced in a study of OX40 agonist ivuxolimab in advanced cancers. The data were produced by immunoSEQ multiplex PCR, yet TCRdb's version contains in-frame clones alone and is incomplete. Among 80,000 to 100,000 clones listed, around 90% were seen once. Sequences were derived from CD4+ or CD8+ T cells sorted from blood, sampled in a trial of the OX40 agonist ivuxolimab. All receptors come from an adult with an advanced solid tumor such as melanoma, head and neck, liver or kidney cancer.

This chain connects TRBV19 to TRBJ1-5, with a possible D match to TRBD1 (5 bases). This CDR3 comprises 15 residues. V lost 7 bases and J 2 bases, leaving 15 bases between the germline ends. Looked up from germline, CDR1 is LNHDA and CDR2 is SQIVND (reference sequence). In nucleotides, the CDR3 is TGTGCCAGTACCCGGGGGGGTCAGGGCAATCAGCCCCAGCATTTT. Its protein is CASTRGGQGNQPQHF.

The V gene is TRBV30, the J gene TRBJ1-3; D is perhaps TRBD1 (6 bases). This CDR3 has 12 residues. Trimming left V 5 bases short and J 3 bases short, with 8 bases between. CDR1 and CDR2 (germline): GTSNPN, SVGIG (reference sequence). The chain's CDR3 is CAWQGFGNTIYF. The CDR3 nucleotides read TGTGCCTGGCAGGGGTTTGGAAACACCATATATTTT.

Remarks on this clone: Its ends do not fully match the called genes, so a read error is possible. The genes are TRBV10-3 and TRBJ2-7, with D possibly matching TRBD2 (6 bases). Germline CDR1 ENHRY, CDR2 SYGVKD. This CDR3 has 14 residues. The CDR3 coding sequence is TGTGCCAGCAGTGAAGCGGGCTCTTCGAGCGAGCAGTACTTC. Its translation is CASSEAGSSSEQYF.

The V gene is TRBV29-1, the J gene TRBJ2-3, with 7 positions matching TRBD2. The CDR3 is 15 residues long. Unmatched junction bases numbered 6, after V lost 3 bases and J lost 0 bases. CDR1 and CDR2 (germline): SQVTM, ANQGSEA. The CDR3, as DNA: TGCAGCGTTGAGACTAGCTTAGGTAGCACAGATACGCAGTATTTT. As protein: CSVETSLGSTDTQYF.

This chain links TRBV7-6 with TRBJ2-2; 12 nucleotides match TRBD2. The CDR3 runs to 20 residues. After removal of 5 bases from V and 4 bases from J, the junction contained 17 bases not matched to a gene. The germline V gene encodes CDR1 SGHVS and CDR2 FNYEAQ. CDR3 in amino acids: CASSHFTGASGRGATGELFF. The CDR3 coding sequence is TGTGCCAGCAGCCACTTCACGGGAGCTAGCGGGAGGGGCGCCACCGGGGAGCTGTTTTTT.

The rearrangement links TRBV9 to TRBJ2-3, with D hard to call. The germline V and J ends were trimmed by 0 bases and 4 bases, with 12 bases remaining between them. The CDR3 runs 15 residues. CDR1 is SGDLS and CDR2 is YYNGEE in the germline V gene. Here the CDR3 reads CASSVVGRDPDTQYF. The CDR3 DNA follows: TGTGCCAGCAGCGTAGTTGGCAGAGACCCAGATACGCAGTATTTT.

The chain uses TRBV21-1 and TRBJ2-1; the listed D gene, TRBD1, was not tested against the DNA. TRBV21-1 is designated a pseudogene. The CDR3 runs to 14 residues. The CDR3 region is CASSPGTGDNEQFF. CDR3 DNA: TGTGCCAGCAGCCCGGGGACAGGGGACAATGAGCAGTTCTTC.

The table lists this clone with a few counts. One junction end does not reproduce the germline sequence, and a read error may be involved. The CDR3 loop is CASSPSQGQVVFF. The CDR3 DNA is TGTGCCAGCAGCCCGAGCCAAGGACAGGTCGTATTCTTT. The J gene is TRBJ1-6, the V gene TRBV6-1; 7 nucleotides align to TRBD1. The length of the CDR3 is 13 residues. Germline-derived CDR1 and CDR2 are MNHNS and SASEGT.

The chain links TRBV6-4 to TRBJ2-3, with D hard to call. CDR3 length: 14 amino acids. Germline CDR1 reads MRHNA; CDR2 reads SNTAGT. V lost 4 bases and J 0 bases, leaving 8 bases between the germline ends. The CDR3 loop is CASSAAGSTDTQYF. CDR3 DNA: TGTGCCAGCAGTGCGGCCGGGAGCACAGATACGCAGTATTTT.

CDR3 DNA: TGTGCCAGCAGTCCCGGGACTAGTCGTGAGACCCAGTACTTC. It is translated as CASSPGTSRETQYF. The chain combines TRBV6-1 with TRBJ2-5, with TRBD2 identical over 8 bases. V was pared by 5 bases and J by 5 bases, with 7 bases of the junction left unmatched. The CDR3 has 14 amino acids. Germline V lookup: CDR1 MNHNS, CDR2 SASEGT.

The CDR3 DNA reads TGTGCCAGCAGCTACTGGGGGCACTTCCAAGAGACCCAGTACTTC. Its translation: CASSYWGHFQETQYF. The chain recombines TRBV9 with TRBJ2-5; D might be TRBD1 (6 bases). This CDR3 is built from 15 residues. V dropped 4 bases and J dropped 1 base, with 14 bases sitting between them. CDR1 and CDR2 from the germline V gene are SGDLS and YYNGEE.

This rearrangement joins TRBV7-9 to TRBJ2-7, with D perhaps being TRBD1 or TRBD2 (7 bases each). Germline V gives CDR1 SEHNR, CDR2 FQNEAQ (reference sequence). Between the trimmed V and J ends, which lost 5 bases and 0 bases, there was a span of 17 bases. CDR3 length: 16 amino acids. The CDR3 loop reads CASSRSSGGASYEQYF. CDR3 in DNA: TGTGCCAGCAGCCGTAGTTCAGGGGGGGCCTCCTACGAGCAGTACTTC.

V usage is TRBV6-9 and J usage is TRBJ1-6; D is undetermined. V dropped 7 bases and J dropped 10 bases, with 11 bases sitting between them. This CDR3 spans 12 amino acids. CDR1 is MNHGY and CDR2 is SVAAGI in the germline V gene. The CDR3 sequence: CASTGVGSPLHF. For the CDR3, the DNA is TGTGCCAGCACTGGGGTCGGGTCACCCCTCCACTTT.